Listed here are 6 T cell receptor beta chains from one sample, sequenced in a study of T cells in localized non-small cell lung cancer. Produced via immunoSEQ multiplex PCR; TCRdb's table is partial and in-frame only. The table records tens of thousands of clones, roughly 84% of them present only once. The source was PBMCs, collected before any cancer treatment. The receptors originated from a woman aged 35-75 years with stage II squamous cell lung carcinoma.

The chain carries TRBV29-1 and TRBJ2-5; TRBD2 matches 8 bases. In germline, CDR1 is SQVTM, CDR2 ANQGSEA. V was clipped by 6 bases and J by 6 bases; unmatched bases: 15. The CDR3 runs 15 residues. CDR3 residues: CSVLSLTSVQKTQYF. The CDR3 bases are TGCAGCGTCCTTTCTTTGACTAGCGTTCAGAAGACCCAGTACTTC. The full variable domain, completed using reference TRBV29-1 and TRBJ2-5, is SAVISQKPSRDICQRGTSLTIQCQVDSQVTMMFWYRQQPGQSLTLIATANQGSEATYESGFVIDKFPISRPNLTFSTLTVSNMSPEDSSIYLCSVLSLTSVQKTQYFGPGTRLLVL.

V is TRBV18 and J is TRBJ2-1; D is possibly TRBD2 (5 bases). Between the trimmed V and J ends, which lost 6 bases and 0 bases, there was a span of 12 bases. Germline values: CDR1 KGHSH, CDR2 LQKENI. The CDR3 has 15 residues. This CDR3 reads CASSRTRNSYNEQFF. Written as DNA, the CDR3 is TGTGCCAGCTCGCGAACTAGAAACTCCTACAATGAGCAGTTCTTC. Full variable domain (outside the CDR3, taken from reference TRBV18 and TRBJ2-1): NAGVMQNPRHLVRRRGQEARLRCSPMKGHSHVYWYRQLPEEGLKFMVYLQKENIIDESGMPKERFSAEFPKEGPSILRIQQVVRGDSAAYFCASSRTRNSYNEQFFGPGTRLTVL.

In its sample, this clone was seen once. The chain is built from TRBV7-6 and TRBJ2-7, with TRBD1 as a possible D gene (6 bases). V lost 7 bases to trimming and J lost 0 bases, with 16 bases between them. The CDR3 extends over 15 amino acids. In germline, CDR1 is SGHVS, CDR2 FNYEAQ. CDR3 nucleotide sequence: TGTGCCAGCATTCGGACAGCCGATAGCTCCTACGAGCAGTACTTC. As protein: CASIRTADSSYEQYF.

This clone appeared once. CDR3: CASRWGGDEGYTF. CDR3 bases: TGTGCCAGCAGGTGGGGAGGGGACGAGGGCTACACCTTC. The chain employs TRBV5-5 and TRBJ1-2; a possible D gene is TRBD1 (5 bases). Trimming pared 5 bases from V and 8 bases from J, leaving 16 bases between. The CDR3 has 13 residues. Germline lookup yields CDR1 SGHKS and CDR2 YYEKEE (reference sequence).

V is TRBV9 and J is TRBJ2-1; weak D call: TRBD1 (5 bases). Trimming took 3 bases from V and 1 from J, leaving 11 bases between them. CDR1 and CDR2 (germline): SGDLS, YYNGEE. This CDR3 region has 15 residues. The CDR3 sequence: CASSGTRLSYNEQFF. For the CDR3, the DNA is TGTGCCAGCAGCGGGACACGACTGTCCTACAATGAGCAGTTCTTC. Combining the CDR3 with reference TRBV9 and TRBJ2-1 gives the whole variable domain DSGVTQTPKHLITATGQRVTLRCSPRSGDLSVYWYQQSLDQGLQFLIQYYNGEERAKGNILERFSAQQFPDLHSELNLSSLELGDSALYFCASSGTRLSYNEQFFGPGTRLTVL.

This chain links TRBV25-1 with TRBJ2-2; D gene uncertain. The V end was cut by 8 bases, the J end by 2 bases, with 9 bases between. CDR3 size: 13 residues. Per the germline V gene, CDR1 is MGHDK and CDR2 is SYGVNS. The CDR3 sequence is CASSDGNTGELFF. CDR3 bases: TGTGCCAGCTCGGACGGAAACACCGGGGAGCTGTTTTTT.